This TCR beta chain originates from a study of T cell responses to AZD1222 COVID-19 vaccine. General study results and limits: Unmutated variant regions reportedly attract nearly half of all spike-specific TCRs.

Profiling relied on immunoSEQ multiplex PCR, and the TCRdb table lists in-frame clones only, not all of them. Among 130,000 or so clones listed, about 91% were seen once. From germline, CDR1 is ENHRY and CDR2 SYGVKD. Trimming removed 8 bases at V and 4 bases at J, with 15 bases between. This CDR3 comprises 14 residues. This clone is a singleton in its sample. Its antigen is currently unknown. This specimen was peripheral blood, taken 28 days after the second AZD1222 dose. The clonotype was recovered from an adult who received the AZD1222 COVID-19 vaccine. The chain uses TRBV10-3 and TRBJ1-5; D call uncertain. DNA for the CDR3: TGTGCCATCTCCCCTCAGGAAGGGAATCAGCCCCAGCATTTT. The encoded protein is CAISPQEGNQPQHF.